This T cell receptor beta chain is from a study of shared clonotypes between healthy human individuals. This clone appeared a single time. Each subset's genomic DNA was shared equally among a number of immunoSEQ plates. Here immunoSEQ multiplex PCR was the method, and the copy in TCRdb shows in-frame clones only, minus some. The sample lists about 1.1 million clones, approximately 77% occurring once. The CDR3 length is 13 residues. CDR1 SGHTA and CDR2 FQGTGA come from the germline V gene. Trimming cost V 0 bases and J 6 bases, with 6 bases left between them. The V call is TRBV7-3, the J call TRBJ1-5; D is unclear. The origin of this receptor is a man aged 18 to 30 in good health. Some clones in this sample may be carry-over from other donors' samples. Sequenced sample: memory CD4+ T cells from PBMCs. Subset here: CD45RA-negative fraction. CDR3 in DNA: TGTGCCAGCAGCTTAACTGGCGGTCAGCCCCAGCATTTT. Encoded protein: CASSLTGGQPQHF.